The 18 T cell receptor beta chains below were found in one sample sequenced in a study of T cell responses to AZD1222 COVID-19 vaccine. The protocol was immunoSEQ multiplex PCR, while the TCRdb copy is restricted to in-frame clones and leaves out a portion. The sample includes more than 150,000 clones, approximately 90% seen only once; the top ten take more than 0.75%. Sequencing was performed on peripheral blood, taken on day 0 of AZD1222 vaccination. The receptors here all came from an adult in good health.

This clone has more than one count but fewer than ten. The chain uses TRBV5-8 and TRBJ2-7, with a possible D match to TRBD1 (6 bases). Germline V CDR1 and CDR2: SGHTS, YDEGEE. V was cut by 4 bases and J by 3 bases, with 14 bases left in between. There are 14 residues in the CDR3. CDR3 sequence reads: CASSGQTGSYEQYF. CDR3 DNA sequence: TGTGCCAGCAGCGGACAGACAGGTAGCTACGAGCAGTACTTC.

J is TRBJ2-7 and V is TRBV2; 8 bases map to TRBD1. Germline CDR1 reads SNHLY; CDR2 reads FYNNEI. This CDR3 contains 17 residues. The trim removed 3 bases at V and 0 bases at J, leaving 10 bases unmatched. In nucleotides, the CDR3 is TGTGCCAGCAGTGACATGACAGGGGAGCACGACTCCTACGAGCAGTACTTC. This encodes CASSDMTGEHDSYEQYF.

CDR3 nucleotides: TGTGCCAGTTTGACTAGCGGGACCACAGATACGCAGTATTTT. It yields the protein CASLTSGTTDTQYF. J is TRBJ2-3 and V is TRBV28, with 11 bases that match TRBD2. Losses at the gene ends were 9 bases for V and 2 bases for J; bases not matched to a gene: 4. The V gene's germline CDR1 is MDHEN and CDR2 SYDVKM. The CDR3 runs 14 residues. Supplemented by reference TRBV28 and TRBJ2-3, the full variable domain reads DVKVTQSSRYLVKRTGEKVFLECVQDMDHENMFWYRQDPGLGLRLIYFSYDVKMKEKGDIPEGYSVSREKKERFSLILESASTNQTSMYLCASLTSGTTDTQYFGPGTRLTVL.

The V call is TRBV18, the J call TRBJ2-3; D call uncertain. The germline V and J ends were trimmed by 4 bases and 5 bases, with 10 bases remaining between them. In germline, CDR1 is KGHSH, CDR2 LQKENI. The CDR3 totals 13 residues. The CDR3 sequence is CASSLGSGDTQYF. The CDR3, as DNA: TGTGCCAGCTCACTCGGGTCGGGAGATACGCAGTATTTT.

This chain links TRBV2 with TRBJ2-1; maybe TRBD2 (5 bases). The V end was cut by 4 bases, the J end by 1 base, with 5 bases between. The CDR3 extends over 13 amino acids. Germline assignment: CDR1 SNHLY and CDR2 FYNNEI. CDR3: CASSGTSYNEQFF. The DNA of the CDR3 is TGTGCCAGCAGTGGGACTTCCTACAATGAGCAGTTCTTC.

The chain employs TRBV7-6 and TRBJ2-2; TRBD2 matches at 7 bases. V lost 0 bases, J lost 4 bases, and 17 bases stayed unmatched. Germline V gives CDR1 SGHVS, CDR2 FNYEAQ. There are 20 residues in the CDR3. CDR3 sequence (DNA): TGTGCCAGCAGCTTAGCGATAACGGGAGGCCTTTCCCCGGTCACCGGGGAGCTGTTTTTT. The encoded protein is CASSLAITGGLSPVTGELFF.

The V and J genes are TRBV4-3 and TRBJ1-1, with D unresolved. Germline CDR1 LGHNA, CDR2 YSLEER. The CDR3 is 14 residues long. Trimming cost V 4 bases and J 1 base, with 10 bases left between them. The CDR3 nucleotides read TGCGCCAGCAGCCGCGGTGAGGGGAACACTGAAGCTTTCTTT. It codes for CASSRGEGNTEAFF.

The chain is built from TRBV6-6 and TRBJ1-1, with 9 bases that match TRBD1. CDR1 and CDR2 (germline): MNHNY, SVGAGI (reference sequence). J gave up 3 bases and V 3 bases, and 5 bases lay outside the gene matches. CDR3 length equals 15 residues. CDR3 nucleotides: TGTGCCAGCAGTTATTCCGGGACAGGGTACACTGAAGCTTTCTTT. Amino acids: CASSYSGTGYTEAFF.

This clone was observed a single time. The rearrangement uses TRBV15 and TRBJ1-2, with a weak D call TRBD1 (5 bases). CDR1 is LNHNV, CDR2 YYDKDF, per germline (reference sequence). The CDR3 sequence is 14 residues long. V lost 3 bases and J lost 4, with 12 bases in between. CDR3 sequence reads: CATSSGDRVYGYTF. As DNA, the CDR3 is TGTGCCACCAGCAGCGGCGACAGAGTCTATGGCTACACCTTC.

The V call is TRBV19, the J call TRBJ1-6, with D hard to call. Germline values: CDR1 LNHDA, CDR2 SQIVND (reference sequence). The V and J ends lost 5 bases and 6 bases respectively, with 14 bases between them. This CDR3 has 15 amino acids. The CDR3 DNA follows: TGTGCCAGTAGTGGACGGGCAATAGCTAATTCACCCCTCCACTTT. It codes for CASSGRAIANSPLHF.

The rearrangement links TRBV10-3 to TRBJ1-4; a weak D match, TRBD1 (5 bases). Trimming removed 0 bases from V and 8 bases from J, with 7 bases in between. This CDR3 has 13 residues. The V gene's germline CDR1 is ENHRY and CDR2 SYGVKD. CDR3 nucleotide sequence: TGTGCCATCAGTGAGTCAGGGGAGGAAAAACTGTTTTTT. Protein sequence: CAISESGEEKLFF.

This clone appeared a single time. The rearrangement links TRBV6-5 to TRBJ1-1; 7 nucleotides match TRBD1. Trimming cost V 7 bases and J 4 bases; bases outside gene matches: 3. The CDR3 runs to 12 residues. CDR1 and CDR2 (germline): MNHEY, SVGAGI. CDR3 bases: TGTGCCAGCAACAGGGGAAGCACTGAAGCTTTCTTT. Translation gives CASNRGSTEAFF.

The gene calls are TRBV28 and TRBJ2-1; TRBD1 agrees at 7 bases. Germline V lookup: CDR1 MDHEN, CDR2 SYDVKM. V dropped 6 bases and J dropped 0; count of bases not matched to a gene: 8. The CDR3 has 16 amino acids. The CDR3 region is CASRPRGTRSYNEQFF. The CDR3 bases are TGTGCCAGCAGACCCAGGGGGACCCGCTCCTACAATGAGCAGTTCTTC.

The chain recombines TRBV29-1 with TRBJ1-1, with D possibly being TRBD1 (6 bases). CDR1 is SQVTM, CDR2 ANQGSEA, per germline. Trimming took 7 bases from V and 0 from J, leaving 15 bases between them. The CDR3 is 14 amino acids. The CDR3 region is CSANRGAVNTEAFF. The CDR3, as DNA: TGCAGCGCCAATCGGGGGGCAGTGAACACTGAAGCTTTCTTT.

This chain links TRBV2 with TRBJ2-5; D remains unclear. V was shortened by 1 base and J by 4 bases, with 16 bases between the two germline ends. Germline CDR1 and CDR2: SNHLY and FYNNEI. This CDR3 is built from 16 residues. The CDR3 nucleotides are TGTGCCAGCAGTGAAGGGGGTGGCGCTTTCGGAGAGACCCAGTACTTC. Amino acid sequence: CASSEGGGAFGETQYF.

The chain joins TRBV10-3 to TRBJ2-7, with D possibly being TRBD1 (5 bases). This CDR3 has 14 residues. The ends were cut back, 5 bases at V and 0 bases at J, with 11 bases in the middle. Germline loops: CDR1 ENHRY, CDR2 SYGVKD. The chain's CDR3 is CAISQGVSSYEQYF. The CDR3 DNA reads TGTGCCATCAGTCAAGGGGTGAGCTCCTACGAGCAGTACTTC.

This chain links TRBV12-3 or TRBV12-4 with TRBJ2-3; no firm D call. The CDR3 runs to 13 residues. V lost 6 bases to trimming and J lost 4 bases, with 11 bases between them. Here the CDR3 DNA reads TGTGCCAGCAGCCCCCATGGGCCAGATACGCAGTATTTT. It yields the protein CASSPHGPDTQYF.

The chain employs TRBV7-9 and TRBJ2-3; 7 bases agree with TRBD2. The CDR3 totals 15 residues. The germline gives CDR1 SEHNR, CDR2 FQNEAQ (reference sequence). The J segment lost 0 bases and the V segment lost 5 bases, leaving 5 bases of the junction unmatched. The DNA of the CDR3 is TGTGCCAGCAGCCCAGCGGGGTCTAGCACAGATACGCAGTATTTT. Translating it yields CASSPAGSSTDTQYF.